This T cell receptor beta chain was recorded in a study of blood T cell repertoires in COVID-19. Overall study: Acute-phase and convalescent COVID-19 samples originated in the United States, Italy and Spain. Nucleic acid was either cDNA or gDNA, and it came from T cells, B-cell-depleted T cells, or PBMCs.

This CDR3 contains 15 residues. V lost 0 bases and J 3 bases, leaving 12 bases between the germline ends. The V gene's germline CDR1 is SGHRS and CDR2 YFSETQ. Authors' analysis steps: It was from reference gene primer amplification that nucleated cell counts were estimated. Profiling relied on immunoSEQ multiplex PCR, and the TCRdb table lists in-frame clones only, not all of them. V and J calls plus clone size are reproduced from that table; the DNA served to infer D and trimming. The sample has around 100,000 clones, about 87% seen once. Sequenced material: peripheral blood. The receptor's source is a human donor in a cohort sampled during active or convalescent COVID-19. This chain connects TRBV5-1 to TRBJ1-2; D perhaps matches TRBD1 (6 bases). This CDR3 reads CASSLGWGQDYGYTF. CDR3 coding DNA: TGCGCCAGCAGCTTGGGATGGGGGCAGGACTATGGCTACACCTTC.